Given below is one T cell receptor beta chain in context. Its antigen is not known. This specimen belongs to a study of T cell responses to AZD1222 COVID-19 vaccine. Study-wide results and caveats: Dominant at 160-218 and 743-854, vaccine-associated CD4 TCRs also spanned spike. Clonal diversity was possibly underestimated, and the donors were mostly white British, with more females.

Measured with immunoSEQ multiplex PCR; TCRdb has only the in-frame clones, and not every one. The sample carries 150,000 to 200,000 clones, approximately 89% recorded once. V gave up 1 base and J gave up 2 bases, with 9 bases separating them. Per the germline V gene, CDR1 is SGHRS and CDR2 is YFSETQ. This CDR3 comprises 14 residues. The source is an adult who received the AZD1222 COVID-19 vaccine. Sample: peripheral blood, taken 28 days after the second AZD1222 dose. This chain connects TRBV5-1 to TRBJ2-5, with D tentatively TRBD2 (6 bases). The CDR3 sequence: CASSLFGGQETQYF. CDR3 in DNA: TGCGCCAGCAGCTTGTTCGGGGGTCAAGAGACCCAGTACTTC.